The text below deals with one T cell receptor beta chain. These data belong to a study of T cell responses to AZD1222 COVID-19 vaccine. TCRdb's copy holds only in-frame clones and misses some; the assay was immunoSEQ multiplex PCR. The sample has about 200,000 clones, 80% to 95% seen once. Trimming removed 0 bases at V and 7 bases at J, with 7 bases between. The CDR3 totals 14 residues. The germline gives CDR1 LGHNA, CDR2 YNFKEQ. V gene TRBV4-2 combines with J gene TRBJ1-6, with unresolved D. Sample: peripheral blood, taken 28 days after the second AZD1222 dose. This receptor was obtained from an adult who received the AZD1222 COVID-19 vaccine. In DNA, the CDR3 is TGTGCCAGCAGCCAAGAGAGGTCCAATTCACCCCTCCACTTT. Translation gives CASSQERSNSPLHF.